This T cell receptor (beta chain) was identified in a study of post-analysis software for immune sequencing data. General study findings and limits: There were a handful of TRBV segments more frequent in patients than controls, and TRBV5-6, TRBV5-1 and TRBV20-1 were among them.

Unique molecular identifiers were built into the TCR beta cDNA libraries. A single record per CDR3 protein comes from TCRdb applying MiXCR to the PCR reads. The top ten hold 0.56% of the sample, which has roughly 730,000 distinct CDR3 sequences, 30% seen once. V lost 5 bases to trimming and J lost 0 bases; unmatched junction nucleotides: 16. The CDR3 consists of 21 residues. Germline V CDR1 and CDR2: SGHVS, FQNEAQ. As regards this clonotype: Its antigen is not identified.

The sequence was collected from a girl aged 10-17 years with multiple sclerosis. The rearrangement links TRBV7-8 to TRBJ2-4; 13 positions match TRBD2. The sample was blood. This CDR3 reads CASSPTVTGTSGILAKNIQYF. DNA for the CDR3: TGTGCCAGCAGCCCGACAGTGACCGGGACTAGCGGGATTCTAGCCAAAAACATTCAGTACTTC. The whole variable domain, remainder taken from reference TRBV7-8 and TRBJ2-4, is GAGVSQSPRYKVAKRGQDVALRCDPISGHVSLFWYQQALGQGPEFLTYFQNEAQLDKSGLPSDRFFAERPEGSVSTLKIQRTQQEDSAVYLCASSPTVTGTSGILAKNIQYFGAGTRLSVL.